This TCR beta chain was observed in a study of blood T cell repertoires in COVID-19. Turning to the study itself: The United States, Italy and Spain supplied acute and convalescent COVID-19 samples.

Per the original data handling: Amplification of reference gene primers provided the estimated nucleated cell counts. Repertoires were generated with immunoSEQ multiplex PCR, while TCRdb's copy carries only in-frame clones and drops some. D and trimming were read from the DNA, whereas the V and J calls and clone size are those reported in that table. Altogether 260,000 or so clones are present, roughly 85% being singletons, with the ten largest covering 3% to 4.5%. The germline CDR1 and CDR2 sequences are SGHNT and YYREEE (reference sequence). The CDR3 has 12 residues. The V gene end was trimmed by 7 bases and the J gene end by 8 bases; junction bases not matched to a gene: 6. This clone was detected only once.

The origin of this receptor is a woman aged 35 to 49 who had been exposed to COVID-19. The chain employs TRBV5-4 and TRBJ1-2, with 9 positions matching TRBD1. The sequenced material came from PBMCs or T cells enriched from blood (not recorded which). The CDR3 protein is CASGDRVEGYTF. As DNA, the CDR3 is TGTGCCAGCGGGGACAGGGTGGAGGGCTACACCTTC.